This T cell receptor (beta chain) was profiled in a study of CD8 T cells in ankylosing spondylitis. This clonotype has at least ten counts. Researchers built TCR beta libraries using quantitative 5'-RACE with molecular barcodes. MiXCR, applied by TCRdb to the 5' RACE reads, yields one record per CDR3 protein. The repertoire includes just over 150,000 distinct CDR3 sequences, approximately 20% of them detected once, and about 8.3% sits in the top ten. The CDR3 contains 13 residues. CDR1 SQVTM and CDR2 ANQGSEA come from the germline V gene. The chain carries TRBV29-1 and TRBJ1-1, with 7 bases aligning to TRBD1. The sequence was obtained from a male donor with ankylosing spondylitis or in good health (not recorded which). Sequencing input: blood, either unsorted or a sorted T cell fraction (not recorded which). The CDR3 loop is CRARGGGDTEAFF. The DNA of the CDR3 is TGCAGAGCCAGGGGGGGGGGAGACACTGAAGCTTTCTTT.